The 27 T cell receptor beta chains presented below share a single source sample, sequenced in a study of glioma-infiltrating T cells. The iRepertoire nested amplicon-rescue multiplex PCR amplified TCR alpha and beta CDR3s from RNA. TCRdb redid the calling of the multiplex PCR reads with MiXCR, one entry per CDR3 protein. The data contain approximately 110,000 distinct CDR3 sequences, roughly 25% of them singletons. The specimen sequenced was glioma tissue, nonneoplastic brain tissue, or PBMCs (not recorded which). The receptors were sampled from a human donor with low-grade glioma or glioblastoma, undergoing nonglioma brain surgery, or in good health (not recorded which).

This clonotype was observed many times. V is TRBV7-6 and J is TRBJ1-1, with a weak D call TRBD1 (5 bases). Germline V gene data show CDR1 as SGHVS and CDR2 as FNYEAQ. Trimming took 4 bases from V and 3 from J, leaving 18 bases between them. The CDR3 spans 16 residues. Here the CDR3 DNA reads TGTGCCAGCAGCTCCCTGAGAGGGGAACGCGACACTGAAGCTTTCTTT. Translating it yields CASSSLRGERDTEAFF.

Turning to this clonotype: With a much larger clone just one base away, this may be a read error. The J gene is TRBJ2-5, the V gene TRBV27; TRBD1 aligns across 10 bases. Germline V gene lookup returns CDR1 MNHEY and CDR2 SMNVEV (reference sequence). The CDR3 has 16 amino acids. V was pared by 6 bases and J by 1 base, with 8 bases of the junction left unmatched. The CDR3 is CASSARGQGSQETQYF. The CDR3, as DNA: TGTGCCAGCAGCGCAAGGGGACAGGGGTCCCAAGAGACCCAGTACTTC.

This clonotype was picked up many times. The V gene is TRBV6-1, the J gene TRBJ2-3; perhaps TRBD2 as D (5 bases). Trimming cost V 6 bases and J 4 bases, with 11 bases left between them. The V gene's germline CDR1 is MNHNS and CDR2 SASEGT. This CDR3 contains 13 residues. The CDR3 here is CASRPSGSDTQYF. The DNA of the CDR3 is TGTGCCAGCAGACCAAGCGGATCAGATACGCAGTATTTT.

The table lists this clonotype with a few counts. Possible read error: a much larger clone is one base away. Here the CDR3 DNA reads TGTGCCACCAGCAACAAGGGGACCGGGAAGCTGTTTTTT. Translation gives CATSNKGTGKLFF. The genes are TRBV15 and TRBJ2-2, with D perhaps matching TRBD1 or TRBD2 (5 bases each). CDR3 size: 13 residues. Per germline, CDR1 LNHNV and CDR2 YYDKDF (reference sequence).

This clonotype was seen at least ten times. The chain employs TRBV28 and TRBJ2-3, with TRBD2 matching 8 bases. CDR3 length equals 14 residues. CDR1 is MDHEN and CDR2 is SYDVKM in the germline V gene. V gave up 5 bases and J gave up 4 bases; unmatched junction bases: 5. CDR3 in DNA: TGTGCCAGCAGTCCCCGGGGGGGACCAGATACGCAGTATTTT. It is translated as CASSPRGGPDTQYF.

For this clonotype: This may be a read error: a much more frequent sequence differs by one nucleotide. In this CDR3 the conserved last residue, phenylalanine or tryptophan, is missing, so a read error is likely. The chain combines TRBV7-9 with TRBJ1-2; TRBD1 matches at 8 bases. The V gene's germline CDR1 is SEHNR and CDR2 FQNEAQ (reference sequence). CDR3 length equals 13 residues. V shed 3 bases, J shed 8 bases, and the junction held 5 bases outside the gene matches. CDR3 residues: CASSFTGGGGYTL. The CDR3 region has the DNA TGTGCCAGCAGCTTCACAGGGGGAGGAGGCTACACCTTA.

This clonotype was recorded at least ten times. The V gene is TRBV20-1, the J gene TRBJ2-7; D is uncertain. Trimming took 1 base from V and 0 from J, leaving 22 bases between them. Germline V gives CDR1 DFQATT, CDR2 SNEGSKA (reference sequence). This CDR3 comprises 18 residues. The CDR3 region is CSARGYRQLESSSYEQYF. The CDR3 DNA is TGCAGTGCTAGAGGGTATCGCCAGCTGGAGTCCAGCTCCTACGAGCAGTACTTC.

In this sample, this clonotype turned up a few times. The chain carries TRBV19 and TRBJ2-1, with D maybe TRBD1 (5 bases). From germline, CDR1 is LNHDA and CDR2 SQIVND (reference sequence). There are 16 residues in the CDR3. Trimming stripped 5 bases from V and 4 bases from J, with 18 bases between. CDR3 in DNA: TGTGCCAGTAGTTTCGACCGCCCAGGGTGGTACAATGAGCAGTTCTTC. The encoded protein is CASSFDRPGWYNEQFF. The full variable domain, in which reference TRBV19 and TRBJ2-1 provide the parts outside the CDR3, is DGGITQSPKYLFRKEGQNVTLSCEQNLNHDAMYWYRQDPGQGLRLIYYSQIVNDFQKGDIAEGYSVSREKKESFPLTVTSAQKNPTAFYLCASSFDRPGWYNEQFFGPGTRLTVL.

The chain links TRBV6-2 or TRBV6-3 to TRBJ2-6; 10 bases align to TRBD2. CDR1 MNHEY and CDR2 SVGEGT come from the germline V gene. The CDR3 totals 15 residues. V lost 8 bases and J lost 4; bases outside the gene matches: 5. The CDR3 nucleotides read TGTGCCAGCTCCCGTAGCGGGGGGGGGGCCAACGTCCTGACTTTC. As protein: CASSRSGGGANVLTF.

This clonotype was detected many times. The V and J genes are TRBV27 and TRBJ1-1; 8 bases fit TRBD1. V trimming: 1 base; J trimming: 5 bases; junction bases outside the gene matches: 3. This CDR3 is built from 14 residues. Germline CDR1 reads MNHEY; CDR2 reads SMNVEV (reference sequence). The CDR3 sequence is CASSLYGQGTEAFF. CDR3 nucleotide sequence: TGTGCCAGCAGTTTATACGGACAGGGTACTGAAGCTTTCTTT.

This clonotype has a handful of counts. This chain joins TRBV6-1 and TRBJ2-3, with D uncertain. CDR3 length equals 15 residues. With 7 bases removed from V and 1 base from J, the gap between germline ends came to 15 bases. Germline lookup yields CDR1 MNHNS and CDR2 SASEGT. DNA of the CDR3: TGTGCCAGCACAAGGGCTTTCGCTGGCACAGATACGCAGTATTTT. Its translation: CASTRAFAGTDTQYF.

A remark on this clonotype: A much larger clone is a single base away; this may be a read error. The V gene is TRBV5-1, the J gene TRBJ1-1, with no clear D. The CDR3 contains 13 residues. V was pared by 4 bases and J by 1 base, with 8 bases between. CDR1 is SGHRS and CDR2 is YFSETQ in the germline V gene. CDR3 sequence: CASSGDKNTEAFF. The CDR3 coding sequence is TGCGCCAGCAGCGGAGACAAGAACACTGAAGCTTTCTTT.

Note on this clonotype: Since a much larger clone is just one base distant, this may be a read error. The rearrangement uses TRBV6-1 and TRBJ2-2; TRBD1 might be the D (6 bases). The CDR3 spans 12 residues. CDR1 and CDR2 (germline): MNHNS, SASEGT. The CDR3 DNA follows: TGCGCCAGCAGTATGGGACAATTGGAGCTGTTTTTT. As protein: CASSMGQLELFF.

The chain has TRBV29-1 and TRBJ2-7; TRBD1 aligns across 8 bases. The trim removed 6 bases at V and 6 bases at J, leaving 13 bases unmatched. The CDR3 totals 14 residues. Germline CDR1 SQVTM, CDR2 ANQGSEA. CDR3 nucleotides: TGCAGCGTGGGGTTGGGGACAGGCCTCTCCGAGCAGTACTTC. Its translation: CSVGLGTGLSEQYF.

The sample holds many counts of this clonotype. The genes are TRBV29-1 and TRBJ2-7, with 7 bases that match TRBD1. CDR1 SQVTM and CDR2 ANQGSEA come from the germline V gene. The CDR3 covers 15 residues. V lost 0 bases to trimming and J lost 7 bases; unmatched junction nucleotides: 12. The chain's CDR3 is CSVEDPSRGIGEQYF. The DNA for the CDR3 is TGCAGCGTTGAAGATCCCAGCAGGGGGATAGGGGAGCAGTACTTC.

This clonotype was seen ten or more times. V gene TRBV24-1 combines with J gene TRBJ2-7; possible D gene TRBD1, 6 bases. V lost 7 bases and J 5 bases, leaving 14 bases between the germline ends. Germline CDR1 KGHDR, CDR2 SFDVKD. The CDR3 has 13 amino acids. DNA for the CDR3: TGTGCCACCAGCATTGGGGGCAGCGACGAGCAGTACTTC. Encoded protein: CATSIGGSDEQYF.

This clonotype ranks as medium-sized. The rearrangement links TRBV6-2 or TRBV6-3 to TRBJ2-2; perhaps TRBD2 as D (6 bases). V was shortened by 0 bases and J by 4 bases, with 6 bases between the two germline ends. Germline CDR1 and CDR2: MNHEY and SVGEGT. The CDR3 spans 14 residues. As DNA, the CDR3 is TGTGCCAGCAGTTACTCGACTAGCACCGGGGAGCTGTTTTTT. It codes for CASSYSTSTGELFF.

A word on this clonotype: A much larger clone sits a single nucleotide away, making a read error possible. The chain recombines TRBV4-3 with TRBJ2-1; TRBD2 agrees at 9 bases. V gave up 4 bases and J gave up 6 bases; unmatched junction bases: 16. Germline V gives CDR1 LGHNA, CDR2 YSLEER. The CDR3 runs to 18 residues. In DNA form, the CDR3 reads TGCGCCAGCAGCCCAAGAACAGAAGGCGGTAGCGGGAGCAATGAGCAGTTCTTC. Amino acids: CASSPRTEGGSGSNEQFF.

This clonotype was seen repeatedly, ten times or more. The gene calls are TRBV6-1 and TRBJ2-5; TRBD1 agrees at 9 bases. The J segment lost 3 bases and the V segment lost 5 bases, leaving 4 bases of the junction unmatched. Germline CDR1 MNHNS, CDR2 SASEGT. CDR3 length: 14 residues. CDR3 bases: TGTGCCAGCAGTCCACGGACAGGGGAAGAGACCCAGTACTTC. Encoded protein: CASSPRTGEETQYF.

Comments on this clonotype: Possible read error: a much larger clone is one base away. The CDR3 DNA reads as TGTGCCAGCAGCCAACAGGGACTAGACCACGAGCAGTACTTC. It is translated as CASSQQGLDHEQYF. V gene TRBV3-1 combines with J gene TRBJ2-7, with 8 bases lining up with TRBD2. V shed 2 bases, J shed 5 bases, and the junction held 5 bases outside the gene matches. Germline-derived CDR1 and CDR2 are LGHDT and YNNKEL (reference sequence). CDR3 length: 14 amino acids.

The rearrangement uses TRBV5-5 and TRBJ2-7; tentatively, D is TRBD2 (5 bases). Deletions cut 3 bases from V and 5 bases from J, with 12 bases between. The CDR3 totals 13 residues. Germline lookup yields CDR1 SGHKS and CDR2 YYEKEE (reference sequence). CDR3 protein: CASSWGAVNEQYF. CDR3 sequence (DNA): TGTGCCAGCAGCTGGGGAGCGGTCAACGAGCAGTACTTC.

This clonotype was observed many times. This chain uses TRBV20-1 with TRBJ2-1; 7 bases match TRBD2. The CDR3 totals 15 residues. J gave up 4 bases and V 2 bases, and 8 bases lay outside the gene matches. CDR1 is DFQATT and CDR2 is SNEGSKA in the germline V gene (reference sequence). CDR3 sequence reads: CSARHGGGPYNEQFF. CDR3 DNA: TGCAGTGCTAGACATGGGGGAGGGCCATACAATGAGCAGTTCTTC.

Ten or more counts support this clonotype. The V gene is TRBV18, the J gene TRBJ2-7; 8 bases align to TRBD2. Germline assignment: CDR1 KGHSH and CDR2 LQKENI. The CDR3 runs 14 residues. The J segment lost 6 bases and the V segment lost 3 bases, leaving 7 bases of the junction unmatched. The CDR3 here is CASSPGTSSLEQYF. The CDR3 DNA reads TGTGCCAGCTCACCCGGGACTAGTTCTCTCGAGCAGTACTTC.

The chain is built from TRBV7-2 and TRBJ1-5, with D possibly matching TRBD1 (5 bases). Germline V gene lookup returns CDR1 SGHTA and CDR2 FQGNSA. V lost 3 bases, J lost 3 bases, and 21 bases lay in between. This CDR3 is 18 amino acids long. CDR3 DNA: TGTGCCAGCAGCTTTTATTCGGGGGAAAACTACCTCAATCAGCCCCAGCATTTT. It codes for CASSFYSGENYLNQPQHF.

This clonotype was counted at least ten times. CDR3 in DNA: TGCAGTGCTAGAGATGGGCCAGCAGATACGCAGTATTTT. This sequence encodes CSARDGPADTQYF. The chain has TRBV20-1 and TRBJ2-3; unclear D gene. CDR1 is DFQATT, CDR2 SNEGSKA, per germline (reference sequence). The CDR3 length is 13 residues. Trimming took 0 bases from V and 4 from J, leaving 8 bases between them.

This clonotype showed up many times. V and J are TRBV6-2 or TRBV6-3 and TRBJ2-1; TRBD2 is a possible D gene (5 bases). CDR1 and CDR2 (germline): MNHEY, SVGEGT. The CDR3 contains 15 residues. V lost 2 bases and J 8 bases, leaving 16 bases between the germline ends. This chain's CDR3 is CASSYGVGSSYEQFF. DNA for the CDR3: TGTGCCAGCAGTTACGGGGTTGGGAGTAGCTATGAGCAGTTCTTC.

This clonotype was seen repeatedly, ten times or more. The chain has TRBV4-1 and TRBJ2-7; TRBD1 or TRBD2 may be the D gene (5 bases each). Germline lookup yields CDR1 MGHRA and CDR2 YSYEKL. CDR3 length equals 15 residues. V lost 0 bases to trimming and J lost 2 bases, with 11 bases between them. CDR3 protein: CASSQEVGVPYEQYF. The CDR3 region has the DNA TGCGCCAGCAGCCAAGAGGTGGGGGTACCCTACGAGCAGTACTTC.